These T cell receptor beta chains were read from a single sample in a study of cytomegalovirus exposure and HLA in healthy donors. Profiling relied on immunoSEQ multiplex PCR, and the TCRdb table lists in-frame clones only, not all of them. Of some 250,000 clones in the sample, approximately 86% were seen once. Sequencing used PBMCs. Receptor source: a woman aged 25-40 years in good health and CMV-seropositive. CDR3s include the opening cysteine and the closing phenylalanine or tryptophan. For some rows the clone size is stated as once, few or many, or as a class when expanded; others skip it.

TRBJ2-3	TRBV4-1	-	14	CASSPTTDTDTQYF
TRBJ2-7	TRBV27	-	15	CASSYSTGQPYEQYF
TRBJ2-7	TRBV7-8	-	14	CASSQSGTTYEQYF
TRBJ2-5	TRBV30	-	12	CASEAGGETQYF
TRBJ2-1	TRBV18	-	17	CASSPSSGNVVYNEQFF
TRBJ2-6	TRBV7-8	-	18	CASSSSLQRSSGANVLTF
TRBJ1-4	TRBV15	-	17	CATSRDPGGKRNEKLFF
TRBJ2-4	TRBV30	-	14	CAWSWGGGRNIQYF
TRBJ1-1	TRBV30	-	13	CAWAGPQNTEAFF
TRBJ1-2	TRBV2	few	14	CASSRTGDHYGYTF
TRBJ2-1	TRBV4-1	-	14	CASSHLADYNEQFF
TRBJ2-1	TRBV7-3	-	16	CASSVQGAATYNEQFF
TRBJ2-5	TRBV18	-	15	CASSQDRQGAETQYF
TRBJ2-7	TRBV6-5	-	15	CASSPRTGKLYEQYF
TRBJ2-7	TRBV7-8	-	15	CASSGRDRLSYEQYF
TRBJ2-1	TRBV10-3	-	15	CAISEEGQGRNEQFF
TRBJ1-1	TRBV28	once	12	CASSFGQGKEVF
TRBJ2-7	TRBV5-1	-	14	CASSLDLAGLEQYF
TRBJ1-1	TRBV7-9	-	14	CASSPAIMNTEAFF
TRBJ2-5	TRBV10-1	-	18	CASSESFAGTGVQETQYF
TRBJ1-2	TRBV30	-	15	CAWHLGDRGFYGYTF
TRBJ2-1	TRBV9	-	17	CASSVDPGTSGNNEQFF
TRBJ2-7	TRBV6-1	few	15	CASSDPGKYSYEQYF
TRBJ2-1	TRBV14	few	17	CASSQDLSLPWENEQFF
TRBJ2-7	TRBV30	-	13	CAWTSGSSYEQYF
-	TRBV27	-	15	CASSYSTGQPYEQYF
TRBJ1-1	TRBV27	-	13	CASSFRGRTEAFF
TRBJ2-3	TRBV27	-	15	CASSLSGGVTDTQYF
TRBJ2-2	TRBV29-1	once	14	CSAAAGQNTGELFF
TRBJ2-7	TRBV5-1	few	11	CASSFGGKQYF
TRBJ2-2	TRBV6-1	few	15	CASSEVSSSTGELFF
TRBJ2-7	TRBV19	-	15	CASSVQGKLRYEQYF
TRBJ1-3	TRBV10-3	-	15	CATRQGGISGNTIYF
TRBJ2-7	TRBV30	-	13	CAWRRLPFYEQYF
TRBJ2-3	TRBV4-2	-	14	CASSQGSSADTQYF
TRBJ2-7	TRBV28	-	14	CASSFRDYSYEQYF
TRBJ2-1	TRBV27	-	16	CASSLEVSGTYNEQFF
TRBJ2-7	TRBV28	-	15	CASCARAGGGYEQYF
TRBJ2-4	TRBV2	-	13	CASSRDSKNIQYF
TRBJ1-5	TRBV19	-	14	CASSTTGGRQPQHF
TRBJ1-1	TRBV18	-	14	CASSIGQGNTEAFF
TRBJ1-5	TRBV19	-	15	CASSIVEQGEGPQHF
TRBJ2-7	TRBV7-2	-	16	CASSLSSGHISYEQYF
TRBJ1-5	TRBV6-1	-	17	CASSGRQGDSGNQPQHF
TRBJ2-7	TRBV13	-	16	CASSLEAGTSGYEQYF
TRBJ2-1	TRBV19	-	14	CASTVGGPRDEQFF
TRBJ2-1	TRBV19	-	13	CASSQVREDEQFF
TRBJ1-2	TRBV19	once	14	CASSVSGTGYGYTF
TRBJ2-7	TRBV27	-	15	CASSNRAGVTYEQYF
TRBJ2-1	TRBV10-3	-	13	CASKPSPGQGQFF
TRBJ1-2	TRBV5-1	-	13	CASSLDRGYGYTF
TRBJ2-1	TRBV7-9	-	15	CASRPTSEAYNEQFF
TRBJ2-3	TRBV5-1	-	16	CASSLTGTSGTDTQYF
TRBJ1-2	TRBV27	-	17	CASSLGPSHRECYGYTF
TRBJ1-2	TRBV5-4	-	14	CASSLAAGLNGYTF